This T cell receptor (beta chain) came from a study of blood T cell repertoires in COVID-19. Study in general: From T cells, B-cell-depleted T cells, or PBMCs came the material, which was cDNA or gDNA.

The CDR3 has 13 residues. V was shortened by 2 bases and J by 0 bases, with 4 bases between the two germline ends. CDR1 and CDR2 from the germline V gene are MDHEN and SYDVKM. Per the study methods: Reference gene primers were amplified, and this amplification served to estimate nucleated cell counts. Sequenced by immunoSEQ multiplex PCR; TCRdb stores in-frame clones only, minus some. Clonal size and the V and J genes are those of that table, whereas D and trimming came from the DNA. Counted here are about 150,000 clones, roughly nine tenths occurring once; the ten biggest clones make up 15%. The source material was peripheral blood. The TCR originated in a woman aged 35 to 49 with acute or convalescent COVID-19. The chain is built from TRBV28 and TRBJ1-2; no clear D. The CDR3 nucleotides read TGTGCCAGCAGTTTAGGAGCTAACTATGGCTACACCTTC. Translating it yields CASSLGANYGYTF.